This is a list of T cell receptor beta chains from one sample in a study of cytomegalovirus exposure and HLA in healthy donors. The assay was immunoSEQ multiplex PCR, and TCRdb's table has in-frame clones only and misses some. The profile shows about 100,000 clones, approximately 74% of them singletons. The material sequenced was PBMCs. These receptors all come from a woman aged 40-49 years in good health and CMV-seronegative. The CDR3 runs from the conserved cysteine through the conserved F or W. Fields, in order: clone size, D gene, J gene, V gene, CDR3 protein, CDR3 DNA. A D gene is named only where the DNA matches it firmly. Size is omitted from some rows. Given values are once, few, many or a class for expanded clones.

>.|.|TRBJ2-6|TRBV11-2
CASTQGVSGANVLTF
TGTGCCAGCACCCAGGGTGTTTCTGGGGCCAACGTCCTGACTTTC
>once|.|TRBJ1-4|TRBV19
CASRDPGRGDEKLFF
TGTGCCAGTAGGGACCCCGGCAGGGGAGATGAAAAACTGTTTTTT
>.|.|TRBJ2-3|TRBV4-3
CASSQGEILITDTQYF
TGCGCCAGCAGCCAAGGAGAGATCTTAATCACAGATACGCAGTATTTT
>.|TRBD2|TRBJ2-3|TRBV27
CASRTAGGPYTQYF
TGTGCCAGCAGAACTGCGGGAGGGCCGTATACGCAGTATTTT
>.|.|TRBJ2-2|TRBV15
CATGVSGNTGELFF
TGTGCCACCGGGGTTAGCGGGAACACCGGGGAGCTGTTTTTT
>.|.|TRBJ1-1|TRBV10-3
CAISVDRGNTEAFF
TGTGCCATCAGTGTTGATCGGGGGAACACTGAAGCTTTCTTT
>.|.|TRBJ2-7|TRBV28
CASSLVGNEQYF
TGTGCCAGCAGTTTGGTCGGGAACGAGCAGTACTTC
>.|.|TRBJ1-5|TRBV7-8
CASSLNSLGQINQPQHF
TGTGCCAGCAGCTTAAATTCCCTCGGACAGATCAATCAGCCCCAGCATTTT
>.|TRBD1|TRBJ2-1|TRBV4-2
CASSQESGTGFYNEQFF
TGTGCCAGCAGCCAAGAGTCCGGGACAGGGTTTTACAATGAGCAGTTCTTC
>.|TRBD2|TRBJ2-3|TRBV30
CAWARTSGGTDTQYF
TGTGCCTGGGCCAGGACTAGCGGGGGCACAGATACGCAGTATTTT
>few|.|TRBJ1-6|TRBV5-8
CASSLLQGGSSPLHF
TGTGCCAGCAGCTTGCTACAGGGAGGGAGTTCACCCCTCCACTTT
>.|.|TRBJ1-1|TRBV2
CASIKAPNTEAFF
TGTGCCAGCATCAAAGCCCCGAACACTGAAGCTTTCTTT
>.|TRBD1|TRBJ2-3|TRBV30
CAWEDRSWGTQYF
TGTGCCTGGGAGGACAGGTCCTGGGGTACGCAGTATTTT